This record looks at one T cell receptor beta chain sequence and its context. No antigen is known for it. This sample was included in a study of T cell repertoires in cytomegalovirus infection. Via MiXCR, TCRdb re-called the reads, giving one row per CDR3 protein. The profile covers 100,000 to 150,000 distinct CDR3 sequences, with 32% appearing a single time and approximately 59% taken by the ten largest. Germline V CDR1 and CDR2: SGHNT, YENEEA. Trimming removed 1 base from V and 13 bases from J, with 14 bases in between. The CDR3 has 13 residues. Material: CD8+ T cells from cultured PBMCs, obtained from culture after CMV antigen stimulation. This clonotype was sampled from a human donor in good health (CMV status not recorded). Some clones in this sample may be carry-over from other donors' samples. The gene calls are TRBV11-3 and TRBJ2-1; D is unclear. The CDR3 coding sequence is TGTGCCAGCAGCTTAGGAGGAGTACTGAACCAGTTCTTC. Amino acids: CASSLGGVLNQFF. The full variable domain, with the rest looked up from reference TRBV11-3 and TRBJ2-1, is EAGVVQSPRYKIIEKKQPVAFWCNPISGHNTLYWYLQNLGQGPELLIRYENEEAVDDSQLPKDRFSAERLKGVDSTLKIQPAELGDSAVYLCASSLGGVLNQFFGPGTRLTVL.